These T cell receptor beta chains were read from a single sample in a study of blood T cell repertoires in COVID-19. TCRdb's table, derived via immunoSEQ multiplex PCR, lists solely in-frame clones and lacks some. The data contain about 77,000 clones, 80% of them seen just once; the ten biggest clones take up roughly 4.8%. Sequenced material: peripheral blood. The origin of the receptors is a woman aged 70-85 years with acute or convalescent COVID-19. The CDR3 runs from the conserved cysteine through the conserved F or W. A D gene is named only where the DNA matches it firmly. Some rows mark clone size as missing; the rest say once, few, many or name a class of expanded clone.

V gene	clone size	J gene	D gene	CDR3 protein	CDR3 DNA
TRBV7-9	.	TRBJ2-3	TRBD2	CASSISFGGGSSGTDTQYF	TGTGCCAGCAGCATTTCTTTTGGGGGGGGTTCCTCTGGCACAGATACGCAGTATTTT
TRBV7-2	.	TRBJ1-2	TRBD1	CASSVGPAGGNYGYTF	TGTGCCAGCAGCGTAGGTCCGGCAGGGGGAAACTATGGCTACACCTTC
TRBV6-2/TRBV6-3	.	TRBJ1-5	TRBD1	CASSYRAGTGLNSNQPQHF	TGTGCCAGCAGTTACCGGGCCGGGACAGGTCTGAATAGCAATCAGCCCCAGCATTTT
TRBV6-5	.	TRBJ2-7	TRBD1	CASSYSTGTYEQYF	TGTGCCAGCAGTTACTCGACAGGGACCTACGAGCAGTACTTC
TRBV7-9	.	TRBJ1-1	.	CASSLNRVTEAFF	TGTGCCAGCAGCTTAAACAGGGTCACTGAAGCTTTCTTT
TRBV6-2/TRBV6-3	.	TRBJ2-1	TRBD1	CASSYLRQGGSDNEQFF	TGTGCCAGCAGTTACTTAAGACAGGGCGGTTCTGACAATGAGCAGTTCTTC
TRBV5-6	.	TRBJ1-2	TRBD1	CASSPRGRNYGYTF	TGTGCCAGCAGCCCCAGGGGGCGAAACTATGGCTACACCTTC
TRBV27	.	TRBJ1-1	.	CASSQGRATEAFF	TGTGCCAGCAGTCAAGGCAGGGCGACTGAAGCTTTCTTT
TRBV2	.	TRBJ1-2	TRBD1	CASRSTGGAGGYTF	TGTGCCAGCAGATCAACAGGGGGCGCAGGTGGCTACACCTTC
TRBV27	.	TRBJ1-4	.	CASRAGDEKLFF	TGTGCCAGCAGAGCAGGGGATGAAAAACTGTTTTTT
TRBV5-6	.	TRBJ1-3	.	CASSFTAGSGNTIYF	TGTGCCAGCAGCTTTACGGCAGGCTCTGGAAACACCATATATTTT
TRBV5-1	.	TRBJ2-1	TRBD2	CASSRTGGAENEQFF	TGCGCCAGCAGCAGAACCGGGGGGGCCGAGAATGAGCAGTTCTTC
TRBV9	.	TRBJ1-2	TRBD1	CASSVGTGNLNYGYTF	TGTGCCAGCAGCGTAGGGACAGGGAACCTCAACTATGGCTACACCTTC
TRBV24-1	.	TRBJ1-2	.	CATSDTPETPNYGYTF	TGTGCCACCAGTGATACTCCGGAGACGCCTAACTATGGCTACACCTTC
TRBV7-2	.	TRBJ1-2	TRBD1	CASSRRGTGGINGYTF	TGTGCCAGCAGCCGTCGGGGGACAGGGGGCATTAATGGCTACACCTTC
TRBV18	.	TRBJ1-1	.	CASSYPGVSTEAFF	TGTGCCAGCTCGTATCCAGGGGTGAGCACTGAAGCTTTCTTT
TRBV6-2/TRBV6-3	once	TRBJ2-5	.	CASSYDKKGQETQYF	TGTGCCAGCAGTTACGACAAGAAAGGTCAAGAGACCCAGTACTTC
TRBV24-1	.	TRBJ2-5	TRBD2	CATSDAGLAGGETQYF	TGTGCCACCAGTGATGCCGGACTAGCGGGTGGAGAGACCCAGTACTTC
TRBV6-2/TRBV6-3	.	TRBJ1-2	.	CASSYPLQAGNTF	TGTGCCAGCAGTTACCCCCTGCAGGCTGGCAACACCTTC
TRBV9	.	TRBJ1-2	TRBD1	CASSVGTGFGGYTF	TGTGCCAGCAGCGTGGGGACAGGGTTTGGGGGCTACACCTTC
TRBV13	.	TRBJ2-5	TRBD2	CASRHSGEAQETQYF	TGTGCCAGCAGACATAGCGGGGAGGCCCAAGAGACCCAGTACTTC
TRBV27	.	TRBJ2-1	TRBD1	CASSIFGLGQEGNEQFF	TGTGCCAGCAGTATCTTCGGATTGGGACAGGAAGGGAATGAGCAGTTCTTC
TRBV11-3	.	TRBJ2-7	.	CASSLDMALEQYF	TGTGCCAGCAGCTTAGATATGGCCCTCGAGCAGTACTTC
TRBV13	few	TRBJ2-2	TRBD1	CASSSVTGDTGELFF	TGTGCCAGCAGCTCGGTAACAGGGGACACCGGGGAGCTGTTTTTT
TRBV10-3	.	TRBJ1-1	.	CAISESWGGMNTEAFF	TGTGCCATCAGTGAGTCATGGGGGGGAATGAACACTGAAGCTTTCTTT
TRBV7-9	.	TRBJ2-5	TRBD1	CASSLPTGGGETQYF	TGTGCCAGCAGCTTACCGACAGGGGGTGGGGAGACCCAGTACTTC
TRBV6-6	.	TRBJ1-4	.	CASSSERGKKLFF	TGTGCCAGCAGTTCGGAAAGGGGAAAAAAACTGTTTTTT
TRBV20-1	.	TRBJ1-2	.	CSATGYGYTF	TGCAGTGCTACGGGATATGGCTACACCTTC
TRBV18	.	TRBJ1-2	TRBD1	CASSQTVVWDRGSYGYTF	TGTGCCAGCTCACAGACGGTCGTATGGGACAGGGGTTCGTATGGCTACACCTTC
TRBV6-2/TRBV6-3	.	TRBJ1-2	TRBD1	CASSFGGTGHYVDGYTF	TGTGCCAGCAGTTTCGGCGGGACAGGGCACTACGTCGATGGCTACACCTTC
TRBV4-2	.	TRBJ1-5	.	CASSQDPSTYPLRIGENQPQHF	TGTGCCAGCAGCCAAGATCCGAGCACATACCCCCTCCGCATTGGGGAGAATCAGCCCCAGCATTTT
TRBV6-5	.	TRBJ1-5	.	CASRTGVWQPQHF	TGTGCCAGCAGGACGGGGGTTTGGCAGCCCCAGCATTTT
TRBV29-1	.	TRBJ1-1	TRBD1	CSGSGQGGLNTEAFF	TGCAGCGGATCCGGACAGGGAGGTCTGAACACTGAAGCTTTCTTT
TRBV6-2/TRBV6-3	few	TRBJ2-7	TRBD2	CASSWEGNYEQYF	TGTGCCAGCAGTTGGGAGGGCAATTACGAGCAGTACTTC
TRBV6-5	.	TRBJ1-1	TRBD1	CASSFLGTGKIGAFF	TGTGCCAGCAGTTTTTTGGGGACAGGGAAGATTGGGGCTTTCTTT
TRBV4-2	.	TRBJ2-7	.	CASSQDAETYEQYF	TGTGCCAGCAGCCAAGATGCGGAGACCTACGAGCAGTACTTC
TRBV10-1	.	TRBJ1-2	.	CASTLGHPRSYYGYTF	TGCGCCAGCACGCTTGGACACCCCAGGTCATACTATGGCTACACCTTC
TRBV27	.	TRBJ1-2	.	CASSLNRDPNYGYTF	TGTGCCAGCAGTTTAAACAGGGACCCGAACTATGGCTACACCTTC
TRBV19	.	TRBJ1-2	.	CASGETATLYGYTF	TGTGCCAGTGGGGAGACCGCTACCCTCTATGGCTACACCTTC
TRBV12-3/TRBV12-4	.	TRBJ2-7	.	CASSLGYYEQYF	TGTGCCAGCAGTTTAGGTTACTACGAGCAGTACTTC
TRBV6-2/TRBV6-3	.	TRBJ2-3	TRBD2	CASSLLRTSGGLTDTQYF	TGTGCCAGCAGCCTACTCAGGACTAGCGGGGGGCTCACAGATACGCAGTATTTT
TRBV18	.	TRBJ1-4	.	CASSPTGLTATNEKLFF	TGTGCCAGCTCACCAACCGGGTTAACTGCAACTAATGAAAAACTGTTTTTT
TRBV7-3	.	TRBJ2-3	TRBD2	CASSLIGGGLAGGPDTQYF	TGTGCCAGCAGCTTAATAGGAGGTGGACTAGCGGGGGGCCCAGATACGCAGTATTTT